The 13 T cell receptor beta chains presented below share a single source sample, sequenced in a study of blood T cell repertoires in COVID-19. The data were produced by immunoSEQ multiplex PCR, yet TCRdb's version contains in-frame clones alone and is incomplete. The table lists around 250,000 clones, 88% of them singletons. Input material: PBMCs or T cells enriched from blood (not recorded which). These receptors were obtained from a woman aged 35 to 49 with acute COVID-19.

The chain combines TRBV6-4 with TRBJ2-1, with 9 positions matching TRBD2. Per the germline V gene, CDR1 is MRHNA and CDR2 is SNTAGT. Trimming removed 0 bases from V and 3 bases from J; junction bases left unmatched: 3. The CDR3 is 16 amino acids. The CDR3 region has the DNA TGTGCCAGCAGTGACTCAGGGACTAGCAACTACAATGAGCAGTTCTTC. This sequence encodes CASSDSGTSNYNEQFF.

The chain employs TRBV19 and TRBJ1-4; weak D call: TRBD1 (5 bases). The germline V gene encodes CDR1 LNHDA and CDR2 SQIVND (reference sequence). The V gene lost 7 bases and the J gene lost 6 bases, with 18 bases spanning the gap. This CDR3 contains 15 residues. CDR3 loop: CASMSTRGGHEKLFF. DNA for the CDR3: TGTGCCAGTATGAGCACTAGGGGAGGTCATGAAAAACTGTTTTTT.

The chain recombines TRBV10-3 with TRBJ2-2; 7 bases fit TRBD2. V was clipped by 5 bases and J by 4 bases; unmatched bases: 4. This CDR3 has 14 amino acids. The germline gives CDR1 ENHRY, CDR2 SYGVKD. CDR3 nucleotide sequence: TGTGCCATCAGTAGGAGCGGGGTCACCGGGGAGCTGTTTTTT. It codes for CAISRSGVTGELFF.

This clone was found once. J is TRBJ2-7 and V is TRBV19; D unclear. Trimming shortened V by 5 bases and J by 6 bases, and 17 bases separated the two germline ends. The CDR3 length is 14 residues. The V gene's germline CDR1 is LNHDA and CDR2 SQIVND (reference sequence). The CDR3 loop is CASSEEVLSGEQYF. The DNA of the CDR3 is TGTGCCAGTAGTGAAGAGGTACTATCGGGCGAGCAGTACTTC.

The rearrangement uses TRBV7-6 and TRBJ2-1; TRBD2 agrees at 11 bases. V trimming: 8 bases; J trimming: 3 bases; junction bases outside the gene matches: 15. This CDR3 spans 18 amino acids. Germline V lookup: CDR1 SGHVS, CDR2 FNYEAQ. CDR3 bases: TGTGCCAGCGCCCCGAAGACTAGCGGGACCCTCTACTACAATGAGCAGTTCTTC. This codes for CASAPKTSGTLYYNEQFF. Full variable domain (remainder filled in from reference TRBV7-6 and TRBJ2-1): GAGVSQSPRYKVTKRGQDVALRCDPISGHVSLYWYRQALGQGPEFLTYFNYEAQQDKSGLPNDRFSAERPEGSISTLTIQRTEQRDSAMYRCASAPKTSGTLYYNEQFFGPGTRLTVL.

V usage is TRBV4-1 and J usage is TRBJ2-3; 13 nucleotides line up with TRBD2. Per the germline V gene, CDR1 is MGHRA and CDR2 is YSYEKL. The CDR3 has 21 residues. Losses at the gene ends were 4 bases for V and 0 bases for J; bases not matched to a gene: 16. This CDR3 is CASSLFIGLAGAESSTDTQYF. Here the CDR3 DNA reads TGCGCCAGCAGCCTTTTCATCGGACTAGCGGGGGCCGAGTCTAGCACAGATACGCAGTATTTT.

This chain joins TRBV29-1 and TRBJ2-5, with D maybe TRBD1 (6 bases). The CDR3 is made up of 13 amino acids. The germline V gene encodes CDR1 SQVTM and CDR2 ANQGSEA. V dropped 6 bases and J dropped 5 bases, with 16 bases sitting between them. In nucleotides, the CDR3 is TGCAGCGTACGCCCACAGGGCGCCGAGACCCAGTACTTC. This translates into CSVRPQGAETQYF.

The rearrangement links TRBV7-8 to TRBJ1-5; D uncertain. Germline V gene data show CDR1 as SGHVS and CDR2 as FQNEAQ. This CDR3 spans 14 amino acids. Trimming took 1 base from V and 3 from J, leaving 7 bases between them. The CDR3 DNA reads as TGTGCCAGCAGCTTAGGCAGATTCAATCAGCCCCAGCATTTT. This gives the protein CASSLGRFNQPQHF.

V is TRBV30 and J is TRBJ1-2; no firm D call. V was pared by 2 bases and J by 7 bases, with 8 bases between. Germline CDR1 and CDR2: GTSNPN and SVGIG (reference sequence). The CDR3 is 11 amino acids. This chain's CDR3 is CAWSPSTGYTF. Written as DNA, the CDR3 is TGTGCCTGGAGTCCTAGTACTGGCTACACCTTC.

This clone has only one observation. V is TRBV4-3 and J is TRBJ2-2; tentative D call: TRBD2 (6 bases). The ends were cut back, 0 bases at V and 1 base at J, with 12 bases in the middle. The CDR3 runs 17 residues. CDR1 and CDR2 (germline): LGHNA, YSLEER. The CDR3 DNA sequence: TGCGCCAGCAGCCAAGATTGGGAGGCCCTGAACACCGGGGAGCTGTTTTTT. Protein sequence: CASSQDWEALNTGELFF.

The V call is TRBV5-5, the J call TRBJ2-6; maybe TRBD1 (6 bases). With 0 bases removed from V and 0 bases from J, the gap between germline ends came to 13 bases. Germline values: CDR1 SGHKS, CDR2 YYEKEE (reference sequence). CDR3 length equals 18 residues. This CDR3 is CASSLDPTGISGANVLTF. In DNA form, the CDR3 reads TGTGCCAGCAGCTTGGACCCTACAGGGATCTCTGGGGCCAACGTCCTGACTTTC.

The rearrangement uses TRBV19 and TRBJ1-2, with TRBD1 identical over 8 bases. Germline V gene lookup returns CDR1 LNHDA and CDR2 SQIVND (reference sequence). The CDR3 has 15 residues. The trim removed 2 bases at V and 10 bases at J, leaving 12 bases unmatched. The CDR3 DNA sequence: TGTGCCAGTAGTATATTACCCCCCGGACAGGGTTTCTACACCTTC. This sequence encodes CASSILPPGQGFYTF.

DNA of the CDR3: TGTGCCACCAGTCGAACCGGAGACACCGGGGAGCTGTTTTTT. This gives the protein CATSRTGDTGELFF. The chain employs TRBV24-1 and TRBJ2-2; D uncertain. Trimming took 6 bases from V and 3 from J, leaving 10 bases between them. This CDR3 region has 14 residues. Germline assignment: CDR1 KGHDR and CDR2 SFDVKD.